This entry concerns a single TCR beta chain. Its antigen is undetermined. Different DNA sequences within this sample yield the same CDR3. V trimming: 4 bases; J trimming: 6 bases; junction bases outside the gene matches: 1. Germline assignment: CDR1 MGHRA and CDR2 YSYEKL. The CDR3 extends over 13 amino acids. Generated by immunoSEQ multiplex PCR, the TCRdb table keeps only in-frame clones and is missing some. The sample shows about 97,000 clones, over 75% of them seen only once. This record belongs to a study of graft-versus-host responses after intestinal transplantation. Study overall: Multivisceral, liver-intestinal, or isolated intestinal transplants were received by the recipients. Each recipient received anti-thymocyte globulin induction, then tacrolimus and steroids for three to four years.

Study-level results: Recipient bone marrow held GvH clones, some seen earlier in ileum or blood. Those patients showing graft-donor T cell macrochimerism displayed high graft-versus-host to host-versus-graft clonal ratios in allografts.

The J gene is TRBJ2-2, the V gene TRBV4-1; the match to TRBD1 covers 8 bases. This sequence was found in a human patient who received an intestinal transplant, so some T cells may come from the graft donor. This specimen was PBMCs, taken approximately 420 days after intestinal transplant. CDR3 in amino acids: CASSLTGAGELFF. CDR3 DNA sequence: TGCGCCAGCAGCCTGACAGGGGCCGGGGAGCTGTTTTTT.